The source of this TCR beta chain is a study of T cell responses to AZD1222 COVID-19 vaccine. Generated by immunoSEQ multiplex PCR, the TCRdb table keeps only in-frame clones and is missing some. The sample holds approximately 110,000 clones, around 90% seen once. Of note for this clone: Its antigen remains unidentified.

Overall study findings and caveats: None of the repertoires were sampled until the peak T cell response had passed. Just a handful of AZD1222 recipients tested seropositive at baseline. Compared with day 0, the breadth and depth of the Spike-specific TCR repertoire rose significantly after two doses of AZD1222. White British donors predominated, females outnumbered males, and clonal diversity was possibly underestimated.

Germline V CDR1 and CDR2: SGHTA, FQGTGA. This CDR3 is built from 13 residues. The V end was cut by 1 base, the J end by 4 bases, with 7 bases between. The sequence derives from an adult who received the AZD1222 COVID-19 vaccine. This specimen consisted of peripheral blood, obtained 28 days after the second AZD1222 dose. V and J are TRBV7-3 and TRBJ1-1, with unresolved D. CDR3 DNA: TGTGCCAGCAGCTTAAGCACTACCACTGAAGCTTTCTTT. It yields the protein CASSLSTTTEAFF.